One TCR beta chain is described in this entry. Its target is not known. This entry belongs to a study of cytomegalovirus exposure and HLA in healthy donors. General study points: Looking again later, the authors saw that most CMV-associated TCR beta chains seemed HLA-restricted. Reports credit the classifier with highly specific, highly sensitive diagnosis of cytomegalovirus status.

Germline V lookup: CDR1 SEHNR, CDR2 FQNEAQ (reference sequence). The CDR3 extends over 12 amino acids. V shed 5 bases, J shed 10 bases, and the junction held 5 bases outside the gene matches. The PCR employed 60 Vbeta primers together with 13 Jbeta primers. Some clones are missing from TCRdb's copy, which holds only in-frame ones; the method was immunoSEQ multiplex PCR. Found here are approximately 200,000 clones, approximately 79% of them singletons; the top ten hold more than 1.5%. The chain recombines TRBV7-9 with TRBJ2-3; 8 bases map to TRBD2. Material: PBMCs. The sequence derives from a girl between 5 and 17 years old in good health and CMV-seropositive. CDR3 amino acids: CASSVTSGSQYF. The CDR3 DNA follows: TGTGCCAGCAGCGTCACTAGCGGCTCGCAGTATTTT. Drawing the rest from reference TRBV7-9 and TRBJ2-3, the complete variable domain is DTGVSQNPRHKITKRGQNVTFRCDPISEHNRLYWYRQTLGQGPEFLTYFQNEAQLEKSRLLSDRFSAERPKGSFSTLEIQRTEQGDSAMYLCASSVTSGSQYFGPGTRLTVL.